A single sample is the source of the 14 T cell receptor beta chains below, sequenced in a study of identical twins. TCRdb recomputed calls from the 5' RACE reads with MiXCR, one row per CDR3 protein. The table records hundreds of thousands of distinct CDR3 sequences, around 7% of them present only once. The same sample was also studied in work on yellow fever vaccine responses in identical twins.

The sequenced sample consisted of memory (CD45RO+) T cells sorted from blood. The source of these receptors is a young woman in good health.

This clonotype has a handful of counts. The V and J genes are TRBV20-1 and TRBJ2-7; the D gene is possibly TRBD2 (6 bases). CDR3 size: 15 residues. Trimming removed 4 bases at V and 2 bases at J, with 18 bases between. Germline assignment: CDR1 DFQATT and CDR2 SNEGSKA (reference sequence). The CDR3 DNA follows: TGCAGTGCTAACCAACCTGCGGGGCCCCCCTACGAGCAGTACTTC. Translated: CSANQPAGPPYEQYF.

This clonotype turned up a few times. This chain links TRBV7-9 with TRBJ1-1, with D uncertain. V was cut by 5 bases and J by 2 bases, with 9 bases left in between. This CDR3 comprises 13 residues. Per germline, CDR1 SEHNR and CDR2 FQNEAQ (reference sequence). CDR3 nucleotide sequence: TGTGCCAGCAGCAAAACTTTTAACACTGAAGCTTTCTTT. It encodes CASSKTFNTEAFF.

The chain combines TRBV7-6 with TRBJ2-2, with D possibly being TRBD1 or TRBD2 (5 bases each). V lost 5 bases to trimming and J lost 0 bases, with 13 bases between them. The CDR3 consists of 16 residues. Germline V gene sequence: CDR1 SGHVS, CDR2 FNYEAQ. CDR3 region: CASSRAGTTNTGELFF. The DNA for the CDR3 is TGTGCCAGCAGCCGAGCCGGGACCACGAACACCGGGGAGCTGTTTTTT.

This clonotype was detected ten times or more. The chain combines TRBV2 with TRBJ2-1; 10 bases are a match to TRBD2. The germline V gene has CDR1 SNHLY and CDR2 FYNNEI. The CDR3 runs 15 residues. J lost 8 bases, V lost 1 base, and 5 bases had no gene match. The CDR3 nucleotides are TGTGCCAGCAGTGAAGAGGCTAGCGGGGGTGATGAGCAGTTCTTC. Protein sequence: CASSEEASGGDEQFF.

The chain combines TRBV18 with TRBJ1-1; D gene ambiguous. Germline V lookup: CDR1 KGHSH, CDR2 LQKENI. The CDR3 sequence is 14 residues long. The V gene lost 0 bases and the J gene lost 1 base, with 6 bases spanning the gap. Here the CDR3 DNA reads TGTGCCAGCTCACCACCGCGCCCGAACACTGAAGCTTTCTTT. It yields the protein CASSPPRPNTEAFF.

The sample holds many counts of this clonotype. The chain links TRBV11-2 to TRBJ1-2; D might be TRBD1 (5 bases). Trimming cost V 1 base and J 2 bases, with 17 bases left between them. The CDR3 is 17 amino acids. The germline gives CDR1 SGHAT, CDR2 FQNNGV. The CDR3 sequence: CASSLVGGSNKNYGYTF. In nucleotides, the CDR3 is TGTGCCAGCAGCTTAGTGGGGGGGAGTAATAAGAACTATGGCTACACCTTC.

This clonotype appeared a few times. The chain joins TRBV3-1 to TRBJ2-2; D is unclear. The germline V gene encodes CDR1 LGHDT and CDR2 YNNKEL (reference sequence). V dropped 1 base and J dropped 10 bases, with 10 bases sitting between them. The CDR3 length is 13 residues. The CDR3 loop reads CASSQVVHPELFF. The DNA for the CDR3 is TGTGCCAGCAGCCAAGTAGTTCACCCGGAGCTGTTTTTT.

This clonotype was recorded at least ten times. This chain joins TRBV12-3 or TRBV12-4 and TRBJ2-1, with a weak D call TRBD2 (6 bases). The CDR3 is 14 amino acids. Between the trimmed V and J ends, which lost 1 base and 7 bases, there was a span of 11 bases. The CDR3 loop is CASSLGGGGNEQFF. In DNA, the CDR3 is TGTGCCAGCAGTTTAGGTGGGGGAGGAAATGAGCAGTTCTTC.

This chain uses TRBV20-1 with TRBJ1-2, with 7 bases lining up with TRBD1. The junction had 14 bases not matched to a gene; V was cut back by 0 bases and J by 4 bases. Germline loops: CDR1 DFQATT, CDR2 SNEGSKA (reference sequence). The CDR3 covers 17 residues. The DNA of the CDR3 is TGCAGTGCTAGAGATTTCGGTCAGGGGGGTGGCATCTATGGCTACACCTTC. Protein: CSARDFGQGGGIYGYTF.

The V and J genes are TRBV5-6 and TRBJ1-2; 9 bases are a match to TRBD1. The trim removed 0 bases at V and 4 bases at J, leaving 7 bases unmatched. Germline V gene data show CDR1 as SGHDT and CDR2 as YYEEEE. The CDR3 is made up of 16 amino acids. CDR3 coding DNA: TGTGCCAGCAGCTTGGATACAGGGGGCGCTGGCTATGGCTACACCTTC. It translates to CASSLDTGGAGYGYTF.

In the case of this clonotype: With a much larger clone just one base away, this may be a read error. This chain links TRBV12-3 or TRBV12-4 with TRBJ2-2, with D tentatively TRBD1 (6 bases). The CDR3 runs 13 residues. The CDR3 is CSSSWGLVGELFF. DNA of the CDR3: TGTTCCAGCAGTTGGGGGCTGGTCGGGGAGCTGTTTTTT.

The chain recombines TRBV6-1 with TRBJ2-2; D is ambiguous. Germline CDR1 and CDR2: MNHNS and SASEGT. CDR3 length: 14 amino acids. With 7 bases removed from V and 4 bases from J, the gap between germline ends came to 13 bases. CDR3 nucleotide sequence: TGTGCCAGCACCATCGTCTGGGGCACCGGGGAGCTGTTTTTT. Translated, it gives CASTIVWGTGELFF.

The chain combines TRBV29-1 with TRBJ2-5; tentative D call: TRBD2 (5 bases). This CDR3 contains 12 residues. The germline CDR1 and CDR2 sequences are SQVTM and ANQGSEA. Trimming stripped 7 bases from V and 7 bases from J, with 16 bases between. The CDR3 nucleotides are TGCAGCGCCAAACGGGGTTGGGGGACCCAGTACTTC. This codes for CSAKRGWGTQYF.

V is TRBV13 and J is TRBJ1-2; D ambiguous. Trimming took 5 bases from V and 10 from J, leaving 14 bases between them. Germline values: CDR1 PRHDT, CDR2 FYEKMQ (reference sequence). The CDR3 spans 12 residues. The chain's CDR3 is CASSLGSAIYTF. CDR3 in DNA: TGTGCCAGCAGCCTCGGGAGTGCGATCTACACCTTC.